Listed below are T cell receptor beta chains from one sample, sequenced in a study of T cells in Graves' hyperthyroidism and ophthalmopathy. In TCRdb, the multiplex PCR reads were re-called with MiXCR into one record per CDR3 protein. The repertoire holds under 350,000 distinct CDR3 sequences, with about a sixth as singletons. Source material: blood. These receptors were collected from a woman aged 55 to 70 with Graves' ophthalmopathy. Each CDR3 is given with its conserved first and last residue. D genes are given only for firm matches. A row's size may be missing; if present it is once, few, many or a size class.

d_gene: .
v_gene: TRBV30
abundance: .
j_gene: TRBJ1-1
CDR3aa: CAWRRGMNTEAFF
CDR3nt: TGTGCCTGGAGACGCGGTATGAACACTGAAGCTTTCTTT

d_gene: .
v_gene: TRBV7-2
abundance: .
j_gene: TRBJ2-7
CDR3aa: CASSQDWPSLPYEQYF
CDR3nt: TGTGCCAGCAGCCAAGATTGGCCCTCCCTCCCCTACGAGCAGTACTTC

d_gene: TRBD1
v_gene: TRBV12-3/TRBV12-4
abundance: many
j_gene: TRBJ2-2
CDR3aa: CASIKPAGGFTGELFF
CDR3nt: TGTGCCAGCATCAAGCCGGCAGGGGGCTTCACCGGGGAGCTGTTTTTT

d_gene: .
v_gene: TRBV5-1
abundance: .
j_gene: TRBJ2-2
CDR3aa: CASSSSTGNTGELFF
CDR3nt: TGCGCCAGCAGCTCCAGTACGGGCAACACCGGGGAGCTGTTTTTT

d_gene: .
v_gene: TRBV5-1
abundance: few
j_gene: TRBJ1-4
CDR3aa: CASSLGPTGSTNEKLFF
CDR3nt: TGCGCCAGCAGCTTGGGTCCGACGGGATCAACTAATGAAAAACTGTTTTTT

d_gene: .
v_gene: TRBV3-1
abundance: many
j_gene: TRBJ1-4
CDR3aa: CASSQGQGRGEKLFF
CDR3nt: TGTGCCAGCAGCCAAGGGCAGGGAAGGGGTGAAAAACTGTTTTTT

d_gene: .
v_gene: TRBV19
abundance: few
j_gene: TRBJ1-6
CDR3aa: CASSEGRGPLHF
CDR3nt: TGTGCCAGTAGTGAAGGTCGGGGGCCCCTCCACTTT

d_gene: .
v_gene: TRBV20-1
abundance: many
j_gene: TRBJ2-7
CDR3aa: CSADKEGPRSYEQYF
CDR3nt: TGCAGTGCGGACAAGGAGGGCCCCCGGTCCTACGAGCAGTACTTC

d_gene: TRBD1
v_gene: TRBV18
abundance: many
j_gene: TRBJ2-2
CDR3aa: CASSPRQGDTGELFF
CDR3nt: TGTGCCAGCAGCCCAAGACAGGGGGACACCGGGGAGCTGTTTTTT

d_gene: TRBD2
v_gene: TRBV9
abundance: many
j_gene: TRBJ2-3
CDR3aa: CASSVGLAGTSTDTQYF
CDR3nt: TGTGCCAGCAGCGTAGGACTAGCGGGGACTAGCACAGATACGCAGTATTTT

d_gene: TRBD2
v_gene: TRBV12-3/TRBV12-4
abundance: .
j_gene: TRBJ2-5
CDR3aa: CASSLWTSGETQYF
CDR3nt: TGTGCCAGCAGTTTATGGACTAGCGGGGAGACCCAGTACTTC

d_gene: .
v_gene: TRBV20-1
abundance: .
j_gene: TRBJ2-5
CDR3aa: CSANPDSQETQYF
CDR3nt: TGCAGTGCTAACCCGGACAGTCAAGAGACCCAGTACTTC

d_gene: .
v_gene: TRBV10-2
abundance: .
j_gene: TRBJ1-5
CDR3aa: CASSEHVTGAGSAPQHF
CDR3nt: TGCGCCAGCAGTGAGCATGTCACTGGAGCGGGCTCGGCGCCCCAGCATTTT

d_gene: TRBD1
v_gene: TRBV15
abundance: .
j_gene: TRBJ1-1
CDR3aa: CATSRGTGNTEAFF
CDR3nt: TGTGCCACCAGCAGAGGGACAGGGAACACTGAAGCTTTCTTT

d_gene: .
v_gene: TRBV6-1
abundance: few
j_gene: TRBJ1-1
CDR3aa: CASTPGRLNTEAFF
CDR3nt: TGTGCCAGCACCCCTGGCAGATTGAACACTGAAGCTTTCTTT

d_gene: .
v_gene: TRBV6-2/TRBV6-3
abundance: .
j_gene: TRBJ2-7
CDR3aa: CASSSLKGGGVEQYF
CDR3nt: TGTGCCAGCAGTTCCCTCAAAGGGGGGGGCGTCGAGCAGTACTTC

d_gene: .
v_gene: TRBV12-3/TRBV12-4
abundance: many
j_gene: TRBJ2-1
CDR3aa: CASSLDPSSYNEQFF
CDR3nt: TGTGCCAGCAGTTTAGACCCCAGCTCCTACAATGAGCAGTTCTTC

d_gene: .
v_gene: TRBV27
abundance: many
j_gene: TRBJ2-1
CDR3aa: CASSSIPSANEQFF
CDR3nt: TGTGCCAGCAGTTCCATACCTTCGGCCAATGAGCAGTTCTTC